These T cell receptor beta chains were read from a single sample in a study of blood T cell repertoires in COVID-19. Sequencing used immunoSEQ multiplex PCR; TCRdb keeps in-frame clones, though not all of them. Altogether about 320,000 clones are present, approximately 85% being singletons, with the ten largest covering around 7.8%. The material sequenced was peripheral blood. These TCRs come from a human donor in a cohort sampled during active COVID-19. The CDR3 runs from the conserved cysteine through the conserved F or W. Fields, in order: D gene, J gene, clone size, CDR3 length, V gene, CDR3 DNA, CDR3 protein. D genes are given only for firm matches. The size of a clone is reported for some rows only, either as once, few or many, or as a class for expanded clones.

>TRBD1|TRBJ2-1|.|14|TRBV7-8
TGTGCCAGCAGCTGGGACAGCTCCTACAATGAGCAGTTCTTC
CASSWDSSYNEQFF
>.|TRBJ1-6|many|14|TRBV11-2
TGTGCCAGCAGCTTAGAGCCAAGCTTGGCAGGCCTCCACTTT
CASSLEPSLAGLHF
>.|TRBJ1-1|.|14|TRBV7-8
TGTGCCAGCAGCCGACAGGCCCAAGTCGAACCCGCTTTCTTT
CASSRQAQVEPAFF
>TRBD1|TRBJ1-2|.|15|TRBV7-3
TGTGCCAGCAGCTTACCGGGACAGAAGGTCTATGGCTACACCTTC
CASSLPGQKVYGYTF
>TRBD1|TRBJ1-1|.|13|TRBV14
TGTGCCAGCAGTCGGACAGGGACCACTGAAGCTTTCTTT
CASSRTGTTEAFF
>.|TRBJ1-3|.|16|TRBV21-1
TGTGCCAGCAGCCTCCGACAGGGGCCCTCTGGAAACACCATATATTTT
CASSLRQGPSGNTIYF
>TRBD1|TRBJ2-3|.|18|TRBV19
TGTGCCAGTAGTATCGACCAGAACCGACTTCAGGGGGCAGATACGCAGTATTTT
CASSIDQNRLQGADTQYF
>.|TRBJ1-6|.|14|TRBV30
TGTGCCTGGAGAACAGGGTGGAATGGGACACCCCTCCACTTT
CAWRTGWNGTPLHF
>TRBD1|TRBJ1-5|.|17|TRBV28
TGTGCCAGCAGTTTCTGGAGGACAGGCTATAGCAATCAGCCCCAGCATTTT
CASSFWRTGYSNQPQHF
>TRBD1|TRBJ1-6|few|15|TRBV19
TGTGCCAGTAGTATCGACAGGGTCAGCAATTCACCCCTCCACTTT
CASSIDRVSNSPLHF
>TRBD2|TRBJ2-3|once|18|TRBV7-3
TGTGCCAGCAGCTTAAAGGGACTAGACGTTTCTAGCACAGATACGCAGTATTTT
CASSLKGLDVSSTDTQYF
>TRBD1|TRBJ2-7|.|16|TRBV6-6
TGTGCCAGCAGTGTTAGCCTTGGGACAGGGTCCTACGAGCAGTACTTC
CASSVSLGTGSYEQYF
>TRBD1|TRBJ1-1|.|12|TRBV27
TGTGCCAGCAGTTTCGGACAGGGGAAGGCTTTCTTT
CASSFGQGKAFF
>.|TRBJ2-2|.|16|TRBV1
TGCACCAGCAGCCAAGTGACACGGGGGGACACCGGGGAGCTGTTTTTT
CTSSQVTRGDTGELFF
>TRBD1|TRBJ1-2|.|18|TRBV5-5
TGTGCCAGCAGCTTGGAGGGGAGTTCTTTGACAGGGTCACCGGATGGCACCTTC
CASSLEGSSLTGSPDGTF
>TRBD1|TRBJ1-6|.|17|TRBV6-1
TGTGCCAGCAGTGCACTCTTCGGACAGGGATCTAATTCACCCCTCCACTTT
CASSALFGQGSNSPLHF
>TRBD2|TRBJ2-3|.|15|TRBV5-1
TGCGCCAGCAGCTTCCAAGCGGGGTTGGAAGATACGCAGTATTTT
CASSFQAGLEDTQYF
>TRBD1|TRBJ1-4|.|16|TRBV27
TGTGCCAGCAGACGGACAGGGCCTCCTACTAATGAAAAACTGTTTTTT
CASRRTGPPTNEKLFF
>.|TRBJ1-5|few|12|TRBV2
TGTGCCAGCAACAGCAGGGGACAGCCCCAGCATTTT
CASNSRGQPQHF
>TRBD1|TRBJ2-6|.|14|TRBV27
TGTGCCAGCAGGGACAGGAGGGGGGCCAACGTCCTGACTTTC
CASRDRRGANVLTF
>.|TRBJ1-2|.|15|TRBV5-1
TGCGCCAGCAGCCGATCGACAGGCAAACTATCTGGCTACACCTTC
CASSRSTGKLSGYTF